This T cell receptor (beta chain) was retrieved from a study of human T cells and chemical hapten exposure. The time point: pre-sensitization, week 0. The treatment denotes: therapeutic diphenylcyclopropenone sensitization with weekly scalp DPC. TCRdb ran MiXCR on the RACE reads and lists one entry per CDR3 protein. The sample has 30,000 to 40,000 distinct CDR3 sequences, 6% to 9.5% seen once. This clonotype was recorded a few times. CDR1 and CDR2 from the germline V gene are DFQATT and SNEGSKA (reference sequence). The V segment lost 3 bases and the J segment 6 bases; nucleotides outside the gene matches: 15. CDR3 length equals 17 residues.

The sequence was obtained from a woman aged 50 to 65 with alopecia areata. Some clones in this sample may be carry-over from other donors' samples. Sequencing used whole blood, obtained in connection with sensitization to the hapten diphenylcyclopropenone (DPC). The chain is built from TRBV20-1 and TRBJ2-1, with 9 bases matching TRBD1. CDR3 protein: CSARGQGGKLAGNEQFF. The CDR3 region has the DNA TGCAGTGCTAGGGGACAGGGAGGGAAACTTGCGGGCAATGAGCAGTTCTTC.